Listed below are T cell receptor beta chains from one sample, sequenced in a study of OX40 agonist ivuxolimab in advanced cancers. The data were produced by immunoSEQ multiplex PCR, yet TCRdb's version contains in-frame clones alone and is incomplete. Seen here are 98,000 or so clones, 70% to 85% observed once, and the top ten hold over 1.1%. This specimen was CD4+ or CD8+ T cells sorted from blood, taken in a trial of the OX40 agonist ivuxolimab. The source of these receptors is an adult with an advanced solid tumor such as melanoma, head and neck, liver or kidney cancer. CDR3s include the opening cysteine and the closing phenylalanine or tryptophan. Each record gives: CDR3 DNA, CDR3 protein, V gene, clone size, J gene, D gene. A D gene is named only where the DNA matches it firmly. Clone size is not always given. Where it is, it says once, few, many or a class for expanded clones.

cdr3_nt: TGCGCCAGCAGCCAAGGACACGGGAGCAGAACTGAAGCTTTCTTT; cdr3_aa: CASSQGHGSRTEAFF; v_call: TRBV4-1; clone_size: -; j_call: TRBJ1-1; d_call: -
cdr3_nt: TGTGCCAGCAGTGTCTATGGCTACACCTTC; cdr3_aa: CASSVYGYTF; v_call: TRBV2; clone_size: few; j_call: TRBJ1-2; d_call: -
cdr3_nt: TGTGCCAGAAGCTTGGGGGAGAGCAATCAGCCCCAGCATTTT; cdr3_aa: CARSLGESNQPQHF; v_call: TRBV5-3; clone_size: medium-sized; j_call: TRBJ1-5; d_call: -
cdr3_nt: TGTGCCAGCAGCTTACACCGCCCCAGGGCGGGAGAGGCCTACGAGCAGTACTTC; cdr3_aa: CASSLHRPRAGEAYEQYF; v_call: TRBV7-2; clone_size: -; j_call: TRBJ2-7; d_call: TRBD2
cdr3_nt: TGCGCCAGCAGCTTGGATGGTTCACAGGTAGGCTACGAGCAGTACTTC; cdr3_aa: CASSLDGSQVGYEQYF; v_call: TRBV5-1; clone_size: -; j_call: TRBJ2-7; d_call: -
cdr3_nt: TGTGCCTGGAGTGTCGGGGGGAAGAGGTCACCCCTCCACTTT; cdr3_aa: CAWSVGGKRSPLHF; v_call: TRBV30; clone_size: -; j_call: TRBJ1-6; d_call: -
cdr3_nt: TGTGCCAGTAGTATACGAAGCGGGGGGACCTACGAGCAGTACTTC; cdr3_aa: CASSIRSGGTYEQYF; v_call: TRBV19; clone_size: -; j_call: TRBJ2-7; d_call: TRBD2
cdr3_nt: TGTGCCAGCAGCCAAGAGGGCCCTAGTTGGGGCTCCTACAATGAGCAGTTCTTC; cdr3_aa: CASSQEGPSWGSYNEQFF; v_call: TRBV4-2; clone_size: -; j_call: TRBJ2-1; d_call: -
cdr3_nt: TGTGCCAGCAGTTACGGAAGGACAGGGGGTCAAACTGAAGCTTTCTTT; cdr3_aa: CASSYGRTGGQTEAFF; v_call: TRBV6-5; clone_size: -; j_call: TRBJ1-1; d_call: TRBD1
cdr3_nt: TGTGCCAGCAGCCGGGGGGAGGGGGCTAATGGCTACACCTTC; cdr3_aa: CASSRGEGANGYTF; v_call: TRBV2; clone_size: -; j_call: TRBJ1-2; d_call: TRBD1
cdr3_nt: TGTGCCACCTCTGGAACAGGGCAAGAGACCCAGTACTTC; cdr3_aa: CATSGTGQETQYF; v_call: TRBV6-1; clone_size: -; j_call: TRBJ2-5; d_call: -
cdr3_nt: TGCAGCGTAGGACAGGTCGGTGGTACCTATGGCTACACCTTC; cdr3_aa: CSVGQVGGTYGYTF; v_call: TRBV29-1; clone_size: -; j_call: TRBJ1-2; d_call: TRBD1
cdr3_nt: TGTGCCAGTAGTATTTCGATCTCTAACTATGGCTACACCTTC; cdr3_aa: CASSISISNYGYTF; v_call: TRBV19; clone_size: -; j_call: TRBJ1-2; d_call: -
cdr3_nt: TGTGCCAGCAGTCCTTGGGGACTAGCGGAAAATGAGCAGTTCTTC; cdr3_aa: CASSPWGLAENEQFF; v_call: TRBV6-6; clone_size: -; j_call: TRBJ2-1; d_call: TRBD2
cdr3_nt: TGTGCCAGTAGTACGGGGCGGGAGGGTTACAATGAGCAGTTCTTC; cdr3_aa: CASSTGREGYNEQFF; v_call: TRBV19; clone_size: -; j_call: TRBJ2-1; d_call: TRBD2
cdr3_nt: TGTGCCAGCAGCTTATCCCTTGGGAGCTCCTACGAGCAGTACTTC; cdr3_aa: CASSLSLGSSYEQYF; v_call: TRBV7-7; clone_size: -; j_call: TRBJ2-7; d_call: -
cdr3_nt: TGTGCCAGCAGGCAGTTCGGACAGGGGAGCGAGCAGTACTTC; cdr3_aa: CASRQFGQGSEQYF; v_call: TRBV11-1; clone_size: -; j_call: TRBJ2-7; d_call: TRBD1
cdr3_nt: TGCGCCAGCAGCTTAAACGCAGCCAACACTGAAGCTTTCTTT; cdr3_aa: CASSLNAANTEAFF; v_call: TRBV5-1; clone_size: -; j_call: TRBJ1-1; d_call: -